This TCR beta chain was identified during a study of blood T cell repertoires in COVID-19. The CDR3 consists of 16 residues. With 2 bases clipped from V and 6 bases from J, the junction kept 7 bases outside the gene matches. CDR1 is LGHDT, CDR2 YNNKEL, per germline (reference sequence). Authors' data handling: Amplified reference gene primers provided the basis for estimating nucleated cell counts. TCRdb's table, derived via immunoSEQ multiplex PCR, lists solely in-frame clones and lacks some. The DNA gave D and trimming, while V, J and clone size come from that table. The data contain approximately 230,000 clones, about nine tenths of them singletons. This clone has a single count.

The sequenced sample was PBMCs or T cells enriched from blood (not recorded which). V and J are TRBV3-1 (or the pseudogene TRBV3-2) and TRBJ2-1, with 10 bases identical to TRBD2. The clonotype comes from a man aged 35 to 55 who had recovered from COVID-19. CDR3 coding DNA: TGTGCCAGCAGCCAATACCTAGCGGGGGTTGGCAATGAGCAGTTCTTC. Its translation is CASSQYLAGVGNEQFF.